This T cell receptor (beta chain) appears in the sequencing data of a study of T-cell memory formation after mild COVID-19. Study in general: Clusters were largely donor specific.

The germline V gene encodes CDR1 SGHRS and CDR2 YFSETQ. The CDR3 totals 18 residues. The J segment lost 2 bases and the V segment lost 4 bases, leaving 9 bases of the junction unmatched. The 5'RACE method, run with constant-segment primers, produced TCR alpha and TCR beta cDNA libraries (carrying sample barcodes and UMIs). TCRdb called the 5' RACE reads again in MiXCR, with one record for every CDR3 protein. The sample lists about 470,000 distinct CDR3 sequences, 18% occurring once. This clonotype was picked up a small number of times. The chain couples TRBV5-1 to TRBJ2-5; 15 nucleotides match TRBD2. This sequence was found in an adult woman who had mild COVID-19 (a few samples of this study predate the infection). Cell type and time point are not known. Sequencing used PBMCs or a T cell subset sorted from them (not recorded which). The DNA of the CDR3 is TGCGCCAGCAGCCTCGGACTAGCGGGAGGGTTTCAACAAGAGACCCAGTACTTC. This translates into CASSLGLAGGFQQETQYF. The entire variable domain, with the rest obtained from reference TRBV5-1 and TRBJ2-5, is as follows: KAGVTQTPRYLIKTRGQQVTLSCSPISGHRSVSWYQQTPGQGLQFLFEYFSETQRNKGNFPGRFSGRQFSNSRSEMNVSTLELGDSALYLCASSLGLAGGFQQETQYFGPGTRLLVL.